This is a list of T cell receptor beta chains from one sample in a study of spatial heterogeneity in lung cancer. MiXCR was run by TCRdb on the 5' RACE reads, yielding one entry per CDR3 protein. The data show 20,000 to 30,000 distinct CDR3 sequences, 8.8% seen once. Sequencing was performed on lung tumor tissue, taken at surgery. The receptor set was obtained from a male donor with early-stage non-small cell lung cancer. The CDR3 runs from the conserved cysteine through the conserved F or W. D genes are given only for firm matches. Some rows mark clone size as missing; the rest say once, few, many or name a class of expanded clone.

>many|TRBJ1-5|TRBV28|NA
TGTGCCAGCACCAAAGGGGGGGGCTCCCTCCAATATAGCAATCAGCCCCAGCATTTT
CASTKGGGSLQYSNQPQHF
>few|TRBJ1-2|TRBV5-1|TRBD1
TGCGCCAGCAGCGTCACTCCGGGACAGAAGCAATATGGCTACACCTTC
CASSVTPGQKQYGYTF
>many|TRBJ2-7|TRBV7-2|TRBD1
TGTGCCAGCAGCGCCACAGGGGTCGAGCAGTACTTC
CASSATGVEQYF
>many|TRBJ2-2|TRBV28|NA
TGTGCCAGCAGTTTCCGTATAGACACCGGGGAGCTGTTTTTT
CASSFRIDTGELFF
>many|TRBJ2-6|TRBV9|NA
TGTGCCAGCAGCGTTAGCAGCTCTGGGGCCAACGTCCTGACTTTC
CASSVSSSGANVLTF
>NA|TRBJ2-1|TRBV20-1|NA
TGCAGTGCCATTAACCTCCGGGATCAGCCGAGGGGCAATGAGCAGTTCTTC
CSAINLRDQPRGNEQFF
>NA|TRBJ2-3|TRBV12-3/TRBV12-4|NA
TGTGCCAGCACCTGGGGAGATACGCAGTATTTT
CASTWGDTQYF
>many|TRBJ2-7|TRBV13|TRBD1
TGTGCCAGCAGCTACAATACCGGGACAGACGTTTACGAGCAGTACTTC
CASSYNTGTDVYEQYF
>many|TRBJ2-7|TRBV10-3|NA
TGTGCCATCAGTGAATACAACTCCTACGAGCAGTACTTC
CAISEYNSYEQYF
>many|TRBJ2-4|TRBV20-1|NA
TGCAGTGCCAAGTCTGTAGGGATGGGGGCCAAAAACATTCAGTACTTC
CSAKSVGMGAKNIQYF
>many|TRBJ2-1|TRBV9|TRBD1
TGTGCCAGCAGCGATGGACAGGGCTCCATCGAGCAGTTCTTC
CASSDGQGSIEQFF
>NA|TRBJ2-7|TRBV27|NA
TGTGCCAGCGCCCCCGCTAGTAGCTCCTACGAGCAGTACTTC
CASAPASSSYEQYF
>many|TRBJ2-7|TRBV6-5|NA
TGTGCCAGCAGTTATGGGGGGACTCCACCCTACGAGCAGTACTTC
CASSYGGTPPYEQYF
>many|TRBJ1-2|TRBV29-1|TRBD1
TGCAGCGCCAAACTACCCCTCTCAGGGGGCCCACAGGGCTACACCTTC
CSAKLPLSGGPQGYTF
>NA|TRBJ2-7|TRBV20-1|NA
TGCAGTGCTAGGACGGCCACCTCCTACGAGCAGTACTTC
CSARTATSYEQYF
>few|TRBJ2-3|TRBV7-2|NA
TGTGCCAGCAGCTCAGTAATGACAGATACGCAGTATTTT
CASSSVMTDTQYF
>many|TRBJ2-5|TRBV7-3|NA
TGTGCCAGCAGCCGGGGGATGCAAGAGACCCAGTACTTC
CASSRGMQETQYF
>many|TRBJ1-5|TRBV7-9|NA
TGTGCCAGCAGCATGGGAGGGTACAATCAGCCCCAGCATTTT
CASSMGGYNQPQHF
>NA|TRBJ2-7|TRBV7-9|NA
TGTGCCAGCAGCCCTCGTTCAGCGGTGCTATCCTACGAGCAGTACTTC
CASSPRSAVLSYEQYF
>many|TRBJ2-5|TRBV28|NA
TGTGCCAGCACCTCCCCCCAGACCCAGTACTTC
CASTSPQTQYF
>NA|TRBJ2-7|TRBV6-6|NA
TGTGCCAGCAGTTACTCGTCGGGGGGCAGGTACGAGCAGTACTTC
CASSYSSGGRYEQYF
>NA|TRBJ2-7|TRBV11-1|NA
TGTGCCAGCAGCTTAGGCGGAACCATATACGAGCAGTACTTC
CASSLGGTIYEQYF
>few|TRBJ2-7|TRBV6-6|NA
TGTGCCAGCACCAGGCCCTCAAACCCCTACGAGCAGTACTTC
CASTRPSNPYEQYF
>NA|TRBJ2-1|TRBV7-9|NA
TGTGCCAGCAGCTTGGACTGGAACAATGAGCAGTTCTTC
CASSLDWNNEQFF
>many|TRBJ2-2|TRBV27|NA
TGTGCCAGCAGTTTGGGGGACACCGGGGAGCTGTTTTTT
CASSLGDTGELFF
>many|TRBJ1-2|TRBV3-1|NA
TGTGCCAGCAGCCAATTTAACATGGGGCGGGGAGACTATGGCTACACCTTC
CASSQFNMGRGDYGYTF
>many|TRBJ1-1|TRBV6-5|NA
TGTGCCAGCAGTTACTCGATAGCTCGGAACACTGAAGCTTTCTTT
CASSYSIARNTEAFF
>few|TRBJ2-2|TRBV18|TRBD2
TGTGCCAGCTCACCGACGACTAGCGGCACCGGGGAGCTGTTTTTT
CASSPTTSGTGELFF
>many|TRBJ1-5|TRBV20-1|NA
TGCAGTGCTAGGTCCAGGGGTTTTAGCAATCAGCCCCAGCATTTT
CSARSRGFSNQPQHF
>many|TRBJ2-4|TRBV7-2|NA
TGTGCCAGCAGCTTAGGCGTCACACTAGCCAAAAACATTCAGTACTTC
CASSLGVTLAKNIQYF
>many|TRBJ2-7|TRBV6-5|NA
TGTGCCAGCACCCGGAGCGGGACAGCTGGGGGATCTTACGAGCAGTACTTC
CASTRSGTAGGSYEQYF
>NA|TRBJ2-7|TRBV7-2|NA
TGTGCCAGCAGCTTTTCCGGGCCCCTGTACGAGCAGTACTTC
CASSFSGPLYEQYF
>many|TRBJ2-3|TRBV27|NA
TGTGCCATTCTCTCCCGGACAGACGGCTTCACAGATACGCAGTATTTT
CAILSRTDGFTDTQYF
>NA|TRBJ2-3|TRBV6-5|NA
TGTGCCAGCAGTCGTAGAGGAGTAGGCACAGATACGCAGTATTTT
CASSRRGVGTDTQYF
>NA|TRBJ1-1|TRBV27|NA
TGTGCCAGCAGCCGACAGCCGTTGAACACTGAAGCTTTCTTT
CASSRQPLNTEAFF
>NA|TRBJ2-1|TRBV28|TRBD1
TGTGCCAGCAGTACTGGGACAGTTAACAATGAGCAGTTCTTC
CASSTGTVNNEQFF
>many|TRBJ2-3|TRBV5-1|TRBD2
TGCGCCAGCACAGATAGCGGGGGGGCAGCAGATACGCAGTATTTT
CASTDSGGAADTQYF
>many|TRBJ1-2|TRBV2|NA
TGTGCCAGCAAACAGGAATATGGCTACACCTTC
CASKQEYGYTF
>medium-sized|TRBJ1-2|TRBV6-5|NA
TGTGCCAGCAGACCTTACGGGGGCGACTATGGCTACACCTTC
CASRPYGGDYGYTF
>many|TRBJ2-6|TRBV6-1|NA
TGTGCCAGCAGTACAGGCTCTGGGGCCAACGTCCTGACTTTC
CASSTGSGANVLTF
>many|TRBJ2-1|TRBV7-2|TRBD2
TGTGCCTCTACCGGGAGGGCCCGGAACAATGAGCAGTTCTTC
CASTGRARNNEQFF
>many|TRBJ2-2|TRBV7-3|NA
TGTGCCAGCAGCTTAAGGACGGGGGCGAACACCGGGGAGCTGTTTTTT
CASSLRTGANTGELFF
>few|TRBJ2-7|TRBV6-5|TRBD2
TGTGCCAGCAAAGCGACTAGCGCCCTCAAGCAGTACTTC
CASKATSALKQYF
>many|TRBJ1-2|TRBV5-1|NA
TGCGCCAGCAGCTTGGAGGGTACGGCTGGCTACACCTTC
CASSLEGTAGYTF
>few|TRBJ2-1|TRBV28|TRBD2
TGTGCCAGCTCCCGGCGGGGGGGGGCTTACAATGAGCAGTTCTTC
CASSRRGGAYNEQFF
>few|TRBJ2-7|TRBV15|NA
TGTGCCACCAGCAGAGTGACGGGGCTAGGGGCCTACGAGCAGTACTTC
CATSRVTGLGAYEQYF